The sequence of this T cell receptor (beta chain) was determined in a study of monozygotic twins with inflammatory bowel disease. Germline V CDR1 and CDR2: SGHAT, FQNNGV. CDR3 length: 12 residues. From its re-call of the 5' RACE reads, TCRdb lists each CDR3 protein once, without DNA. Here the sample table reports roughly 320,000 distinct CDR3 sequences. The sample was blood. The TCR was taken from a human donor with ulcerative colitis or Crohn's disease, or a healthy co-twin of an affected twin (not recorded which). The J gene is TRBJ2-7, the V gene TRBV11-2. CDR3 region: CASSLPRREQYF.